A selection of T cell receptor beta chains follows, all from one sample in a study of T cell responses to AZD1222 COVID-19 vaccine. Sequenced by immunoSEQ multiplex PCR; TCRdb stores in-frame clones only, minus some. Counted here are 90,000 to 120,000 clones, roughly nine tenths occurring once; the ten biggest clones make up approximately 4.3%. Sample: peripheral blood, taken on day 0 of AZD1222 vaccination. These receptors originate from an adult in good health. The CDR3 runs from the conserved cysteine through the conserved F or W. A D gene is named only where the DNA matches it firmly. The listing skips clone size in some rows; elsewhere it reads once, few, many or a size class.

J gene: TRBJ2-4
clone size: .
D gene: .
V gene: TRBV6-5
CDR3 protein: CASSLQGVNIQYF
CDR3 DNA: TGTGCCAGCAGTCTCCAGGGTGTGAACATTCAGTACTTC

J gene: TRBJ2-7
clone size: once
D gene: .
V gene: TRBV18
CDR3 protein: CASSPPAQGYYEQYF
CDR3 DNA: TGTGCCAGCTCACCACCGGCCCAGGGTTACTACGAGCAGTACTTC

J gene: TRBJ1-3
clone size: once
D gene: TRBD1
V gene: TRBV11-2
CDR3 protein: CASRSTGSGNTIYF
CDR3 DNA: TGTGCCAGCAGATCGACAGGGAGTGGAAACACCATATATTTT

J gene: TRBJ1-4
clone size: .
D gene: .
V gene: TRBV19
CDR3 protein: CASSMIGQATNEKLFF
CDR3 DNA: TGTGCCAGTAGTATGATTGGGCAAGCAACTAATGAAAAACTGTTTTTT

J gene: TRBJ2-5
clone size: .
D gene: TRBD2
V gene: TRBV4-3
CDR3 protein: CASSQAGGMETQYF
CDR3 DNA: TGCGCCAGCAGCCAAGCGGGGGGTATGGAGACCCAGTACTTC

J gene: TRBJ1-6
clone size: once
D gene: .
V gene: TRBV27
CDR3 protein: CASSSGTNVSPLHF
CDR3 DNA: TGTGCCAGCTCCTCCGGGACCAACGTGTCACCCCTCCACTTT

J gene: TRBJ2-2
clone size: .
D gene: .
V gene: TRBV9
CDR3 protein: CASSVAGRASGELFF
CDR3 DNA: TGTGCCAGCAGCGTAGCGGGCAGGGCTTCCGGGGAGCTGTTTTTT

J gene: TRBJ2-7
clone size: .
D gene: TRBD2
V gene: TRBV3-1/TRBV3-2
CDR3 protein: CASSPRTSGVYEQYF
CDR3 DNA: TGTGCCAGCAGCCCGAGGACTAGCGGGGTCTACGAGCAGTACTTC

J gene: TRBJ2-7
clone size: .
D gene: .
V gene: TRBV15
CDR3 protein: CATSRDFTGPEQYF
CDR3 DNA: TGTGCCACCAGCAGAGATTTCACGGGGCCAGAGCAGTACTTC

J gene: TRBJ1-5
clone size: .
D gene: .
V gene: TRBV2
CDR3 protein: CASSGGKNRPQHF
CDR3 DNA: TGTGCCAGCAGTGGTGGTAAAAATCGGCCCCAGCATTTT

J gene: TRBJ1-5
clone size: once
D gene: .
V gene: TRBV24-1
CDR3 protein: CATSDHPTTGSNQPQHF
CDR3 DNA: TGTGCCACCAGTGACCATCCGACAACAGGGAGCAATCAGCCCCAGCATTTT

J gene: TRBJ1-1
clone size: few
D gene: TRBD1
V gene: TRBV12-3/TRBV12-4
CDR3 protein: CASNGQGGTEAFF
CDR3 DNA: TGTGCCAGCAATGGACAGGGAGGTACTGAAGCTTTCTTT

J gene: TRBJ2-1
clone size: once
D gene: .
V gene: TRBV6-6
CDR3 protein: CASMETPYNEQFF
CDR3 DNA: TGTGCCAGCATGGAGACCCCTTACAATGAGCAGTTCTTC

J gene: TRBJ1-2
clone size: .
D gene: .
V gene: TRBV28
CDR3 protein: CASSFPGFGGYGYTF
CDR3 DNA: TGTGCCAGCAGTTTTCCAGGATTTGGGGGCTATGGCTACACCTTC

J gene: TRBJ1-1
clone size: once
D gene: TRBD1
V gene: TRBV7-9
CDR3 protein: CASSSDREGTNTEAFF
CDR3 DNA: TGTGCCAGCAGCTCGGACAGGGAGGGGACGAACACTGAAGCTTTCTTT

J gene: TRBJ1-2
clone size: .
D gene: TRBD1
V gene: TRBV9
CDR3 protein: CASSVGDSMNYGYTF
CDR3 DNA: TGTGCCAGCAGCGTAGGGGACAGCATGAACTATGGCTACACCTTC

J gene: TRBJ2-1
clone size: .
D gene: TRBD2
V gene: TRBV4-2
CDR3 protein: CASSLASGRYNEQFF
CDR3 DNA: TGTGCCAGCAGCCTGGCTAGCGGGAGGTACAATGAGCAGTTCTTC

J gene: TRBJ2-2
clone size: .
D gene: .
V gene: TRBV7-3
CDR3 protein: CASSLTGRGNTGELFF
CDR3 DNA: TGTGCCAGCAGCTTAACAGGGCGGGGGAACACCGGGGAGCTGTTTTTT

J gene: TRBJ1-1
clone size: .
D gene: .
V gene: TRBV6-1
CDR3 protein: CASSELEGNTEAFF
CDR3 DNA: TGTGCCAGCAGTGAATTGGAAGGAAACACTGAAGCTTTCTTT

J gene: TRBJ1-6
clone size: .
D gene: TRBD1
V gene: TRBV18
CDR3 protein: CASSPSGPGTGTSPLHF
CDR3 DNA: TGTGCCAGCTCACCAAGCGGTCCGGGGACAGGGACTTCACCCCTCCACTTT

J gene: TRBJ1-1
clone size: .
D gene: .
V gene: TRBV19
CDR3 protein: CASKAANTEAFF
CDR3 DNA: TGTGCCAGTAAGGCAGCCAACACTGAAGCTTTCTTT

J gene: TRBJ2-1
clone size: .
D gene: .
V gene: TRBV7-3
CDR3 protein: CASSTQTSNEQFF
CDR3 DNA: TGTGCCAGCAGCACCCAGACTAGCAATGAGCAGTTCTTC

J gene: TRBJ1-1
clone size: .
D gene: .
V gene: TRBV19
CDR3 protein: CASRDRNTEAFF
CDR3 DNA: TGTGCCAGTAGAGACAGGAACACTGAAGCTTTCTTT

J gene: TRBJ1-2
clone size: .
D gene: TRBD1
V gene: TRBV7-6
CDR3 protein: CASSLNSRQGDSYGYTF
CDR3 DNA: TGTGCCAGCAGCCTCAACAGCCGGCAGGGGGACTCCTATGGCTACACCTTC

J gene: TRBJ1-3
clone size: .
D gene: .
V gene: TRBV18
CDR3 protein: CATARSASGWGNTIYF
CDR3 DNA: TGTGCCACCGCCCGTTCAGCGTCCGGTTGGGGAAACACCATATATTTT

J gene: TRBJ1-2
clone size: .
D gene: .
V gene: TRBV5-1
CDR3 protein: CASSFDGGGGYGYTF
CDR3 DNA: TGCGCCAGCAGCTTCGACGGAGGGGGAGGTTATGGCTACACCTTC

J gene: TRBJ1-2
clone size: .
D gene: TRBD1
V gene: TRBV6-4
CDR3 protein: CASSKDRGYGYTF
CDR3 DNA: TGTGCCAGCAGTAAGGACAGGGGGTATGGCTACACCTTC

J gene: TRBJ2-3
clone size: .
D gene: TRBD1
V gene: TRBV27
CDR3 protein: CASRDRGLRTDTQYF
CDR3 DNA: TGTGCCAGCAGGGACAGGGGGTTACGCACAGATACGCAGTATTTT

J gene: TRBJ1-2
clone size: .
D gene: TRBD1
V gene: TRBV28
CDR3 protein: CASSLNPQGARGYTF
CDR3 DNA: TGTGCCAGCAGTTTGAACCCTCAGGGGGCTAGGGGCTACACCTTC

J gene: TRBJ1-2
clone size: .
D gene: .
V gene: TRBV24-1
CDR3 protein: CATNLPHPYGYTF
CDR3 DNA: TGTGCCACCAACCTACCACACCCCTATGGCTACACCTTC

J gene: TRBJ1-5
clone size: .
D gene: TRBD1
V gene: TRBV9
CDR3 protein: CASSFGTGEGQPQHF
CDR3 DNA: TGTGCCAGCAGCTTCGGGACAGGGGAAGGTCAGCCCCAGCATTTT

J gene: TRBJ1-2
clone size: .
D gene: TRBD1
V gene: TRBV3-1/TRBV3-2
CDR3 protein: CASSQFTGAMGYTF
CDR3 DNA: TGTGCCAGCAGCCAATTCACAGGGGCCATGGGCTACACCTTC

J gene: TRBJ2-5
clone size: .
D gene: TRBD2
V gene: TRBV5-6
CDR3 protein: CASSSGLAGESIETQYF
CDR3 DNA: TGTGCCAGCAGTTCGGGACTAGCGGGAGAATCTATAGAGACCCAGTACTTC

J gene: TRBJ2-5
clone size: .
D gene: TRBD2
V gene: TRBV5-1
CDR3 protein: CASSLGFGGRGVYQETQYF
CDR3 DNA: TGCGCCAGCAGCTTGGGTTTCGGCGGGAGGGGAGTGTACCAAGAGACCCAGTACTTC

J gene: TRBJ1-1
clone size: .
D gene: .
V gene: TRBV27
CDR3 protein: CASREQGWGYTEAFF
CDR3 DNA: TGTGCCAGCAGAGAACAGGGTTGGGGGTACACTGAAGCTTTCTTT

J gene: TRBJ2-1
clone size: many
D gene: .
V gene: TRBV29-1
CDR3 protein: CSVQGGIYNEQFF
CDR3 DNA: TGCAGCGTTCAGGGGGGGATCTACAATGAGCAGTTCTTC

J gene: TRBJ1-5
clone size: .
D gene: TRBD1
V gene: TRBV2
CDR3 protein: CASTKGTDYGQPQHF
CDR3 DNA: TGTGCCAGCACCAAGGGGACAGACTATGGGCAGCCCCAGCATTTT

J gene: TRBJ2-1
clone size: .
D gene: .
V gene: TRBV30
CDR3 protein: CAWIGASYNEQFF
CDR3 DNA: TGTGCCTGGATTGGGGCATCCTACAATGAGCAGTTCTTC

J gene: TRBJ2-7
clone size: medium-sized
D gene: .
V gene: TRBV7-6
CDR3 protein: CASSDDIYEQYF
CDR3 DNA: TGTGCCAGCAGCGACGACATTTACGAGCAGTACTTC

J gene: TRBJ1-2
clone size: once
D gene: .
V gene: TRBV7-2
CDR3 protein: CASSGSRDGLGGGYTF
CDR3 DNA: TGTGCCAGCAGCGGGTCCCGGGACGGCCTAGGGGGAGGCTACACCTTC

J gene: TRBJ2-5
clone size: .
D gene: TRBD2
V gene: TRBV5-1
CDR3 protein: CASSPGLAEGGQETQYF
CDR3 DNA: TGCGCCAGCAGCCCGGGACTAGCGGAGGGGGGGCAAGAGACCCAGTACTTC

J gene: TRBJ1-6
clone size: once
D gene: .
V gene: TRBV3-1/TRBV3-2
CDR3 protein: CASSRSRVNSSPLHF
CDR3 DNA: TGTGCCAGCAGCCGATCCAGGGTTAACAGTTCACCCCTCCACTTT

J gene: TRBJ2-2
clone size: .
D gene: .
V gene: TRBV7-2
CDR3 protein: CASSLVSGNTGELFF
CDR3 DNA: TGTGCCAGCAGCTTAGTCAGCGGAAACACCGGGGAGCTGTTTTTT

J gene: TRBJ1-5
clone size: .
D gene: TRBD1
V gene: TRBV12-3/TRBV12-4
CDR3 protein: CASRGTGDQPQHF
CDR3 DNA: TGTGCCAGCAGGGGGACAGGGGATCAGCCCCAGCATTTT

J gene: TRBJ2-2
clone size: .
D gene: .
V gene: TRBV6-4
CDR3 protein: CASTESANTGELFF
CDR3 DNA: TGTGCCAGCACGGAGTCAGCGAACACCGGGGAGCTGTTTTTT

J gene: TRBJ2-1
clone size: .
D gene: .
V gene: TRBV27
CDR3 protein: CASGSFSYNEQFF
CDR3 DNA: TGTGCCAGCGGGAGCTTCTCCTACAATGAGCAGTTCTTC

J gene: TRBJ2-5
clone size: .
D gene: .
V gene: TRBV20-1
CDR3 protein: CSAIEGTQYF
CDR3 DNA: TGCAGTGCCATTGAGGGGACCCAGTACTTC

J gene: TRBJ2-3
clone size: .
D gene: TRBD2
V gene: TRBV7-8
CDR3 protein: CASSLAVSGGSTDTQYF
CDR3 DNA: TGTGCCAGCAGCTTAGCGGTTAGCGGGGGAAGCACAGATACGCAGTATTTT

J gene: TRBJ1-2
clone size: .
D gene: .
V gene: TRBV19
CDR3 protein: CASSIGAAPNYGYTF
CDR3 DNA: TGTGCCAGTAGTATAGGGGCAGCTCCCAACTATGGCTACACCTTC

J gene: TRBJ1-2
clone size: .
D gene: .
V gene: TRBV30
CDR3 protein: CAWTPDSDYGYTF
CDR3 DNA: TGTGCCTGGACCCCGGACAGTGATTATGGCTACACCTTC

J gene: TRBJ2-1
clone size: .
D gene: TRBD1
V gene: TRBV7-8
CDR3 protein: CASSRGGQGYNEQFF
CDR3 DNA: TGTGCCAGCAGCCGAGGGGGACAGGGCTACAATGAGCAGTTCTTC

J gene: TRBJ1-2
clone size: .
D gene: .
V gene: TRBV12-5
CDR3 protein: CASGLGSGYGYTF
CDR3 DNA: TGTGCTAGTGGTTTGGGAAGTGGTTATGGCTACACCTTC

J gene: TRBJ2-7
clone size: once
D gene: TRBD2
V gene: TRBV7-9
CDR3 protein: CASSNGLVNSYEQYF
CDR3 DNA: TGTGCCAGCAGCAACGGACTAGTAAACTCCTACGAGCAGTACTTC

J gene: TRBJ2-1
clone size: .
D gene: TRBD1
V gene: TRBV5-1
CDR3 protein: CASSLVGQGARNEQFF
CDR3 DNA: TGCGCCAGCAGCTTGGTCGGACAGGGGGCCCGCAATGAGCAGTTCTTC